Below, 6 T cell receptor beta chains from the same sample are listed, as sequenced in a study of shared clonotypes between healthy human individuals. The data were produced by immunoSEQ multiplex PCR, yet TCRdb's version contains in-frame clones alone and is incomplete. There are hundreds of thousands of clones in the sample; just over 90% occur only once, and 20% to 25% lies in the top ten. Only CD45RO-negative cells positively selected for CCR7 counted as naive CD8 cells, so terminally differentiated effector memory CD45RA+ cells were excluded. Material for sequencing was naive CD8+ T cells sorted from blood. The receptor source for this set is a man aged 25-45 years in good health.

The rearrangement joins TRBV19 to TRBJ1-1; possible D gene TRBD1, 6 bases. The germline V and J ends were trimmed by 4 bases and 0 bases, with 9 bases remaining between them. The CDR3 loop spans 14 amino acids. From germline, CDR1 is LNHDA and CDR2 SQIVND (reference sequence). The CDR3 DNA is TGTGCCAGTAGTAAGGGGGGACTGAACACTGAAGCTTTCTTT. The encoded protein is CASSKGGLNTEAFF.

CDR3 in amino acids: CATSSAGRSYEQYF. The CDR3, as DNA: TGTGCCACCAGCAGCGCCGGGAGGTCATACGAGCAGTACTTC. The chain employs TRBV15 and TRBJ2-7; 7 bases line up with TRBD2. The J segment lost 4 bases and the V segment lost 3 bases, leaving 6 bases of the junction unmatched. CDR1 and CDR2 from the germline V gene are LNHNV and YYDKDF (reference sequence). CDR3 length: 14 residues.

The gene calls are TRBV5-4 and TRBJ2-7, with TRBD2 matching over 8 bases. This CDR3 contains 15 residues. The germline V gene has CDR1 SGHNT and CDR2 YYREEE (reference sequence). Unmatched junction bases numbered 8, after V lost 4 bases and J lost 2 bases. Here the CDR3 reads CASSVTTSAAYEQYF. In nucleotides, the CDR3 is TGTGCCAGCAGCGTTACGACTAGCGCAGCCTACGAGCAGTACTTC. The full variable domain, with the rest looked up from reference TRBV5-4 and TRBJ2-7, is ETGVTQSPTHLIKTRGQQVTLRCSSQSGHNTVSWYQQALGQGPQFIFQYYREEENGRGNFPPRFSGLQFPNYSSELNVNALELDDSALYLCASSVTTSAAYEQYFGPGTRLTVT.

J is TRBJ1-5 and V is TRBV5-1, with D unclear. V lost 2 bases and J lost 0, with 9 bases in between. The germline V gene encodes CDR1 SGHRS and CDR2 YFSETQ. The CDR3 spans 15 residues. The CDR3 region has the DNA TGCGCCAGCAGCTTAGGAGGGAATAGCAATCAGCCCCAGCATTTT. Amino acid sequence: CASSLGGNSNQPQHF.

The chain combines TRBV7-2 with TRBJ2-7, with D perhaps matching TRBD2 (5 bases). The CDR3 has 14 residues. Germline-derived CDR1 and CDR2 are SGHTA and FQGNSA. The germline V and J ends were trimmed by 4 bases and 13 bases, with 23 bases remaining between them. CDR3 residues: CASSSSLGSTDQYF. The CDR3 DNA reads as TGTGCCAGCAGCTCTAGCCTTGGGTCGACCGATCAATACTTC.

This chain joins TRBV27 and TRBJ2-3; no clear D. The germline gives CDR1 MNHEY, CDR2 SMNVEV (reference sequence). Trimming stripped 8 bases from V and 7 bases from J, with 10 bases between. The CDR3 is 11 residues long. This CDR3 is CASGSLHTQYF. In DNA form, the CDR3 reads TGTGCCAGCGGGTCCCTGCATACGCAGTATTTT.